These 14 T cell receptor beta chains were sequenced from one sample in a study of beta chain features in type 1 diabetes. Sequencing targeted expressed TCRB transcripts, as all isolated RNA had been reverse transcribed. Only in-frame clones appear in the TCRdb table, and some are missing; sequencing was by immunoSEQ multiplex PCR. The sample contains fewer than 350,000 clones, 8% of which appear only once. Sequenced: central memory CD4+ T cells from blood. Receptors originate from a woman aged 18-29 years in good health.

The table lists this clone with a few counts. The chain employs TRBV6-1 and TRBJ2-1, with TRBD2 matching over 9 bases. The CDR3 extends over 15 amino acids. Germline-derived CDR1 and CDR2 are MNHNS and SASEGT. The J segment lost 4 bases and the V segment lost 6 bases, leaving 7 bases of the junction unmatched. The CDR3 sequence is CASSATSGNYNEQFF. The CDR3 DNA reads TGTGCCAGCAGCGCGACTAGCGGAAATTACAATGAGCAGTTCTTC.

This clone was counted only a few times. V gene TRBV30 combines with J gene TRBJ2-3, with unresolved D. The CDR3 covers 14 residues. CDR1 is GTSNPN and CDR2 is SVGIG in the germline V gene (reference sequence). The ends were cut back, 0 bases at V and 5 bases at J, with 12 bases in the middle. The CDR3 protein is CAWSVSRAKDTQYF. CDR3 sequence (DNA): TGTGCCTGGAGTGTATCTAGAGCCAAAGATACGCAGTATTTT.

This clone came up a few times. The chain carries TRBV19 and TRBJ1-2; no definite D call. The CDR3 has 14 amino acids. The germline V gene encodes CDR1 LNHDA and CDR2 SQIVND (reference sequence). V lost 8 bases, J lost 4 bases, and 17 bases lay in between. Written as DNA, the CDR3 is TGTGCCAGTGCACTCGCAGTATTCGGCTATGGCTACACCTTC. Residues: CASALAVFGYGYTF.

This clone was observed a handful of times. V usage is TRBV18 and J usage is TRBJ1-1; weak D call: TRBD1 (5 bases). CDR1 is KGHSH and CDR2 is LQKENI in the germline V gene. The CDR3 is 16 residues long. Trimming took 0 bases from V and 4 from J, leaving 15 bases between them. The CDR3 loop is CASSPPNKGIGTEAFF. CDR3 DNA: TGTGCCAGCTCACCACCGAATAAGGGGATTGGCACTGAAGCTTTCTTT.

The sample holds a few counts of this clone. V and J are TRBV5-1 and TRBJ2-2, with D perhaps TRBD1 (6 bases). V lost 2 bases, J lost 9 bases, and 20 bases lay in between. The germline CDR1 and CDR2 sequences are SGHRS and YFSETQ. The CDR3 totals 16 residues. CDR3 residues: CASSFRDTPRDRELFF. CDR3 nucleotide sequence: TGCGCCAGCAGCTTCCGGGACACCCCCCGAGACCGGGAGCTGTTTTTT.

This chain uses TRBV5-1 with TRBJ1-2; 9 positions agree with TRBD1. The V gene's germline CDR1 is SGHRS and CDR2 YFSETQ. J gave up 8 bases and V 5 bases, and 7 bases lay outside the gene matches. The CDR3 has 13 amino acids. The CDR3 region is CASREDRGYGYTF. CDR3 sequence (DNA): TGCGCCAGCAGGGAGGACAGGGGATACGGCTACACCTTC.

This sequence joins TRBV7-3 and TRBJ2-7; D is uncertain. With 2 bases removed from V and 8 bases from J, the gap between germline ends came to 13 bases. CDR1 and CDR2 (germline): SGHTA, FQGTGA. This CDR3 spans 13 amino acids. CDR3 nucleotide sequence: TGTGCCAGCAGCTTAGCGGCACCACCTAAGCAGTACTTC. This gives the protein CASSLAAPPKQYF.

This clone was seen a handful of times. This chain links TRBV5-1 with TRBJ2-6; D is ambiguous. The germline CDR1 and CDR2 sequences are SGHRS and YFSETQ. The CDR3 contains 16 residues. Trimming took 0 bases from V and 0 from J, leaving 7 bases between them. Written as DNA, the CDR3 is TGCGCCAGCAGCTTGGGGGGTAACTCTGGGGCCAACGTCCTGACTTTC. Amino acids: CASSLGGNSGANVLTF.

This clone showed up just a few times. The chain employs TRBV19 and TRBJ2-7; 7 nucleotides match TRBD2. The germline CDR1 and CDR2 sequences are LNHDA and SQIVND (reference sequence). The J segment lost 10 bases and the V segment lost 3 bases, leaving 15 bases of the junction unmatched. This CDR3 has 15 amino acids. The CDR3 is CASSIGRESLGKQYF. The CDR3 DNA sequence: TGTGCCAGTAGTATCGGGCGGGAGTCTCTAGGAAAACAGTACTTC.

The rearrangement joins TRBV5-1 to TRBJ1-2, with 7 nucleotides matching TRBD1. This CDR3 region has 14 residues. CDR1 and CDR2 (germline): SGHRS, YFSETQ. After removal of 3 bases from V and 5 bases from J, the junction contained 7 bases not matched to a gene. The CDR3 is CASSSIPGQYGYTF. For the CDR3, the DNA is TGCGCCAGCAGCTCCATTCCGGGACAGTATGGCTACACCTTC.

Only a few counts were recorded for this clone. CDR3 DNA sequence: TGTGCCAGCAGCTTACGAGGCTTCTCTGGAAACACCATATATTTT. Its translation is CASSLRGFSGNTIYF. The chain employs TRBV5-6 and TRBJ1-3; no definite D call. The CDR3 has 15 residues. V dropped 2 bases and J dropped 0 bases, with 9 bases sitting between them. Germline CDR1 SGHDT, CDR2 YYEEEE.

The genes are TRBV11-2 and TRBJ2-7, with D perhaps TRBD1 (6 bases). Trimming removed 2 bases from V and 3 bases from J, with 11 bases in between. This CDR3 is built from 14 residues. Germline V gene lookup returns CDR1 SGHAT and CDR2 FQNNGV. The DNA for the CDR3 is TGTGCCAGCAGCTTAACGGACAGCGGCTACGAGCAGTACGTC. Encoded protein: CASSLTDSGYEQYV.

This clone was seen more than once but under ten times. The chain is built from TRBV7-2 and TRBJ1-6; D is ambiguous. The CDR3 length is 15 residues. Germline lookup yields CDR1 SGHTA and CDR2 FQGNSA. V lost 6 bases, J lost 7 bases, and 16 bases lay in between. The CDR3 here is CASSPKWQSNSPLHF. The CDR3 DNA follows: TGTGCCAGCAGTCCGAAGTGGCAGTCCAATTCACCCCTCCACTTT.

This clone was detected ten times or more. The DNA for the CDR3 is TGTGCCAGCTCACCATCTAGCGGGGGATCGAGCTCCTACGAGCAGTACGTC. It codes for CASSPSSGGSSSYEQYV. The rearrangement uses TRBV18 and TRBJ2-7; TRBD2 matches 10 bases. CDR3 size: 17 residues. The trim removed 2 bases at V and 0 bases at J, leaving 7 bases unmatched. CDR1 KGHSH and CDR2 LQKENI come from the germline V gene.